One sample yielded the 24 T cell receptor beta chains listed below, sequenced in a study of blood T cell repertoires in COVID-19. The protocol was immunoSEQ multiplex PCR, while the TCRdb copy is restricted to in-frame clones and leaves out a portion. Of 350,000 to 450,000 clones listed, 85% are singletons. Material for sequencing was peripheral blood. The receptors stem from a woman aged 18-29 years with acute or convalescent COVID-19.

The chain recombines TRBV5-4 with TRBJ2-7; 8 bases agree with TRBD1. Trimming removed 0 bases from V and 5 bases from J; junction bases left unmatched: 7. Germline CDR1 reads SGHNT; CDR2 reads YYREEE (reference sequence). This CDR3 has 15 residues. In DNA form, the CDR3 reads TGTGCCAGCAGCTTGGGGGGCAGGGGGCGAAACGAGCAGTACTTC. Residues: CASSLGGRGRNEQYF. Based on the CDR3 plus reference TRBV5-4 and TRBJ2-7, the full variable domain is ETGVTQSPTHLIKTRGQQVTLRCSSQSGHNTVSWYQQALGQGPQFIFQYYREEENGRGNFPPRFSGLQFPNYSSELNVNALELDDSALYLCASSLGGRGRNEQYFGPGTRLTVT.

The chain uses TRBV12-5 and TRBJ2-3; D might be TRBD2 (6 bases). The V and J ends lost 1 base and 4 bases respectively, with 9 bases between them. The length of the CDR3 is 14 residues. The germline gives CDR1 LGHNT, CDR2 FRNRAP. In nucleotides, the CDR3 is TGTGCTAGTGGTTTGGGGCGGGGAGCAGATACGCAGTATTTT. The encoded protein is CASGLGRGADTQYF.

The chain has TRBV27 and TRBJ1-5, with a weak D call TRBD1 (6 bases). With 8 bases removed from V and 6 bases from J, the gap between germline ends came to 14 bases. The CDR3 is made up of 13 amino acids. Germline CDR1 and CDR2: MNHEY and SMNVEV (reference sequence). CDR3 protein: CASARGAGQPQHF. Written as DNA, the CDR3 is TGTGCCAGCGCCCGGGGGGCAGGTCAGCCCCAGCATTTT.

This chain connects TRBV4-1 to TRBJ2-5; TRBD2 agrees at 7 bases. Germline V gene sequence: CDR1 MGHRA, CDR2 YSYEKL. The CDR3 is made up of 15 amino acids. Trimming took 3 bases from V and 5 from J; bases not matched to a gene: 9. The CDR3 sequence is CASSHPSGGGETQYF. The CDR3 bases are TGCGCCAGCAGCCATCCTAGCGGAGGAGGGGAGACCCAGTACTTC.

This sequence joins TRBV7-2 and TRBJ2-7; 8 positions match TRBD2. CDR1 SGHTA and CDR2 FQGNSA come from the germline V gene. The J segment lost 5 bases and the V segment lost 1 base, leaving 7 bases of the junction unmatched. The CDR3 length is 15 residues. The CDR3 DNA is TGTGCCAGCAGCTTAGGGACGGGGGGGTTCGACGAGCAGTACTTC. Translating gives CASSLGTGGFDEQYF.

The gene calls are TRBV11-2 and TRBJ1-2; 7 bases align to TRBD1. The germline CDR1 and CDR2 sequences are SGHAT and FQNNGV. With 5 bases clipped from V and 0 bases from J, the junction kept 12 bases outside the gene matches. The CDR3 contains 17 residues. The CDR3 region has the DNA TGTGCCAGCAGCGTAGGGGGACAGAGCCCTTCTAACTATGGCTACACCTTC. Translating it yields CASSVGGQSPSNYGYTF.

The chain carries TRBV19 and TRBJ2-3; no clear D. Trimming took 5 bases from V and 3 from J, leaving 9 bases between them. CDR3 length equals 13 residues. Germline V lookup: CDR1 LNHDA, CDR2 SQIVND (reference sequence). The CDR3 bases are TGTGCCAGTAGTGTTGGCTGGACAGATACGCAGTATTTT. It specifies CASSVGWTDTQYF. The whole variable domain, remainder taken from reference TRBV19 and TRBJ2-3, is DGGITQSPKYLFRKEGQNVTLSCEQNLNHDAMYWYRQDPGQGLRLIYYSQIVNDFQKGDIAEGYSVSREKKESFPLTVTSAQKNPTAFYLCASSVGWTDTQYFGPGTRLTVL.

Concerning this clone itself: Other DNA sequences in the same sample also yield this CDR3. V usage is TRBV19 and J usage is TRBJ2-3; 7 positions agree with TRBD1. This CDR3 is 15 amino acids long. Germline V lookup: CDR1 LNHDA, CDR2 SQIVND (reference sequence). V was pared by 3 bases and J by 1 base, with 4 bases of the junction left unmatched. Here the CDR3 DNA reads TGTGCCAGTAGTATCCCCGGACAGGGCACAGATACGCAGTATTTT. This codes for CASSIPGQGTDTQYF.

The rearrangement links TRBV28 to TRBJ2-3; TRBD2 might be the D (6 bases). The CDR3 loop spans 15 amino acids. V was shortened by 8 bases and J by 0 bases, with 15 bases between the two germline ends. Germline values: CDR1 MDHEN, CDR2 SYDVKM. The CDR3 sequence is CASQDLGGSTDTQYF. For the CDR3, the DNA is TGTGCCAGCCAGGACCTTGGAGGGAGCACAGATACGCAGTATTTT.

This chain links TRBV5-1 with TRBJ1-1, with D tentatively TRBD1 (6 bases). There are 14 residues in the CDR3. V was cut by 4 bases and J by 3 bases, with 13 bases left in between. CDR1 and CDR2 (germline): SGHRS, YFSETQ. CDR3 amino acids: CASSRRGEDTEAFF. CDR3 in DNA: TGCGCCAGCAGCCGCAGGGGAGAGGACACTGAAGCTTTCTTT.

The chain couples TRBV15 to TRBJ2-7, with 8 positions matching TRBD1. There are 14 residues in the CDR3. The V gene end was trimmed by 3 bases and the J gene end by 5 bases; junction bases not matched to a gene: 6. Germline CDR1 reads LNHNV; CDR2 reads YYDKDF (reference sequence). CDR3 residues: CATSSRTGTNEQYF. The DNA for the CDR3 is TGTGCCACCAGCAGTCGGACAGGGACCAACGAGCAGTACTTC.

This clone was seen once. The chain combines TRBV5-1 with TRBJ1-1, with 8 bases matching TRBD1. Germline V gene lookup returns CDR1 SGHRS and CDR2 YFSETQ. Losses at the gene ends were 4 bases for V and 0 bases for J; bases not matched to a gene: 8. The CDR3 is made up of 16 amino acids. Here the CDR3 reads CASSNGLTGVNTEAFF. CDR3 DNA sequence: TGCGCCAGCAGCAATGGTCTGACAGGGGTGAACACTGAAGCTTTCTTT.

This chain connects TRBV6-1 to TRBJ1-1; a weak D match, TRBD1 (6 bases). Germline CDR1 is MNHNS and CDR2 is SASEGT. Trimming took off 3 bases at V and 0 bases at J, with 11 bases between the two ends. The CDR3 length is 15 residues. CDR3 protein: CASSDRGTLNTEAFF. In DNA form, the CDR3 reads TGTGCCAGCAGTGATAGGGGGACATTGAACACTGAAGCTTTCTTT.

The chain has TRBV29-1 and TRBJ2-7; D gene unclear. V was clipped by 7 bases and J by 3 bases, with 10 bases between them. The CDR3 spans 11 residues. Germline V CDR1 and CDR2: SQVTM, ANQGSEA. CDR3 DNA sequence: TGCAGCGCAGGAGTACGCTACGAGCAGTACTTC. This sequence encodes CSAGVRYEQYF.

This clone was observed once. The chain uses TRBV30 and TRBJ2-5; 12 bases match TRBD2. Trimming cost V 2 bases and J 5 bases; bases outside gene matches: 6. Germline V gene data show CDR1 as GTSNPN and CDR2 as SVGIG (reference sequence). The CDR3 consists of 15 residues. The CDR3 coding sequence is TGTGCCTGGAGTCCACTAGCGGGGGGCTGGGAGACCCAGTACTTC. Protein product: CAWSPLAGGWETQYF.

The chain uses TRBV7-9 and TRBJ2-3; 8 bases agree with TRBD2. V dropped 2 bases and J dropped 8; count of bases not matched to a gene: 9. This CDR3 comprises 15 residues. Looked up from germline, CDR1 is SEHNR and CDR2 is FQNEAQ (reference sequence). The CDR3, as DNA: TGTGCCAGCAGCTTAAACGCCGGGGGGGCCGGTACGCAGTATTTT. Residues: CASSLNAGGAGTQYF.

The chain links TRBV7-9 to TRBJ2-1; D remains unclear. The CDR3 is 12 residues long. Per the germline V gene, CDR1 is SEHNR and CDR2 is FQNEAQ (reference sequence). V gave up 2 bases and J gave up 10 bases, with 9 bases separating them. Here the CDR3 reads CASSLSAEEQFF. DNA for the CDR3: TGTGCCAGCAGCTTATCGGCGGAGGAGCAGTTCTTC.

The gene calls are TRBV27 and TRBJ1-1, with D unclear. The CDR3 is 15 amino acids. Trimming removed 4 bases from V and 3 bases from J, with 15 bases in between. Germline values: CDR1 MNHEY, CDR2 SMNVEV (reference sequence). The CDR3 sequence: CASSSDGLDDTEAFF. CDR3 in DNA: TGTGCCAGCAGTTCTGATGGACTGGATGACACTGAAGCTTTCTTT.

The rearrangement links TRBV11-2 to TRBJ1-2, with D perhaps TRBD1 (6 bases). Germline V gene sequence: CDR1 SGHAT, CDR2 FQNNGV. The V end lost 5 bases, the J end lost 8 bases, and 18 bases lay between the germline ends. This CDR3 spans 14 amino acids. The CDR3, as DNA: TGTGCCAGCAGCCAAGCCATCGGACAGCTGGGCTACACCTTC. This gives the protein CASSQAIGQLGYTF. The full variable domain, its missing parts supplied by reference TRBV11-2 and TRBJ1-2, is EAGVAQSPRYKIIEKRQSVAFWCNPISGHATLYWYQQILGQGPKLLIQFQNNGVVDDSQLPKDRFSAERLKGVDSTLKIQPAKLEDSAVYLCASSQAIGQLGYTFGSGTRLTVV.

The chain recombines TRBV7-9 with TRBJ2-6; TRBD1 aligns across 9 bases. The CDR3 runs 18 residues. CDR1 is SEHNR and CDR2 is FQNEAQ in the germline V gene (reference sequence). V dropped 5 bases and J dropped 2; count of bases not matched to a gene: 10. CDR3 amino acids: CASSPLRGQGPGANVLTF. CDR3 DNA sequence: TGTGCCAGCAGCCCTCTCAGGGGACAGGGCCCTGGGGCCAACGTCCTGACTTTC.

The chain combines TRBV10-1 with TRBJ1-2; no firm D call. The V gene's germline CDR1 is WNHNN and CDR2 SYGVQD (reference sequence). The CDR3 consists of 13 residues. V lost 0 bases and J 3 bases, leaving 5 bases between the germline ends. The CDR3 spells CASSESQYYGYTF. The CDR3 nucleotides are TGCGCCAGCAGTGAGTCGCAGTACTATGGCTACACCTTC.

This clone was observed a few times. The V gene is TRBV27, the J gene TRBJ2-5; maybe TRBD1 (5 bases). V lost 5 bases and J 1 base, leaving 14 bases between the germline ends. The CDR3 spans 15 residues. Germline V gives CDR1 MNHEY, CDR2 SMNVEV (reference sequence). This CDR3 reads CASSPLRQGQETQYF. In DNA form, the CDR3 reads TGTGCCAGCAGTCCCCTCAGGCAGGGCCAAGAGACCCAGTACTTC.

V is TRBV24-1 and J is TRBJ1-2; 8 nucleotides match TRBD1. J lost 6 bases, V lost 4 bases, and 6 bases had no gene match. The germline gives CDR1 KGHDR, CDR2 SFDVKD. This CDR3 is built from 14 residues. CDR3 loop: CATSDFDRGHGYTF. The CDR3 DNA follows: TGTGCCACCAGTGACTTCGACAGGGGCCATGGCTACACCTTC.

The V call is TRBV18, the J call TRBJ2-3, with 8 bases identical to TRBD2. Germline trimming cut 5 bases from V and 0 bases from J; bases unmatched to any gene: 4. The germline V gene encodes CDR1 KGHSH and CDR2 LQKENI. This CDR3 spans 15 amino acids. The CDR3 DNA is TGTGCCAGCTCATTAGGACTAGCCAGCACAGATACGCAGTATTTT. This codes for CASSLGLASTDTQYF.